The T cell receptor beta chain described here comes from a study of cytomegalovirus exposure and HLA in healthy donors. The J segment lost 4 bases and the V segment lost 0 bases, leaving 4 bases of the junction unmatched. The CDR3 has 16 amino acids. Germline loops: CDR1 LNHDA, CDR2 SQIVND (reference sequence). 13 Jbeta primers and 60 Vbeta primers were used for the PCR. Sequencing used immunoSEQ multiplex PCR; TCRdb keeps in-frame clones, though not all of them. This sample yields about 200,000 clones, of which 70% to 80% are seen a single time; roughly 3% belongs to the top ten. The origin of this receptor is a woman younger than 45 in good health and CMV-seronegative. The sample consisted of PBMCs. The gene calls are TRBV19 and TRBJ2-1; 9 nucleotides agree with TRBD1. CDR3 nucleotides: TGTGCCAGTAGTATAGAGGGGACAGGGAGATACAATGAGCAGTTCTTC. Its protein is CASSIEGTGRYNEQFF.